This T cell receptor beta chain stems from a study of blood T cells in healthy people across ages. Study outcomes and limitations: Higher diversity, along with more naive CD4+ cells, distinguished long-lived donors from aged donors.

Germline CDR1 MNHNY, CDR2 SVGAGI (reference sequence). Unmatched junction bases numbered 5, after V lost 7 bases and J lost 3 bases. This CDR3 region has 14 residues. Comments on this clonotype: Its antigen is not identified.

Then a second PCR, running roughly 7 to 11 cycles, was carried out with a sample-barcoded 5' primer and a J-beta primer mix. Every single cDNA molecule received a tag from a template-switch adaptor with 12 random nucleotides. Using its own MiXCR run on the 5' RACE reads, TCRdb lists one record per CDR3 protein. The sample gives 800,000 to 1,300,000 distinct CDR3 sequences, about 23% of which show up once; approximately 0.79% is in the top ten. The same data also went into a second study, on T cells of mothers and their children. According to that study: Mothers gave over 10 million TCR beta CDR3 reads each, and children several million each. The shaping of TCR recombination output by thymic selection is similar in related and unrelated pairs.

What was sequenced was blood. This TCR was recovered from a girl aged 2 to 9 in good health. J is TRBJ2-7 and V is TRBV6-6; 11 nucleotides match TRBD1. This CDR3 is CASTRTGGFYEQYF. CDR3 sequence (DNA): TGTGCCAGCACCCGGACAGGGGGCTTCTACGAGCAGTACTTC.